This passage covers 23 T cell receptor beta chains from one sample sequenced in a study of T cells in tumors after PD-1 blockade. Sequencing was performed with immunoSEQ multiplex PCR; in TCRdb, only in-frame clones are kept and a portion is missing. The top ten hold over 15% of the sample, which has around 50,000 clones, just under 80% seen once. The sequences come from PBMCs, collected before anti-PD-1 treatment. These TCRs come from a human donor with basal cell carcinoma.

V is TRBV18 and J is TRBJ1-1; D unresolved. This CDR3 contains 13 residues. The V and J ends lost 6 bases and 9 bases respectively, with 17 bases between them. Germline CDR1 reads KGHSH; CDR2 reads LQKENI. For the CDR3, the DNA is TGTGCCAGCTCCCTGGAGGCCGGTTACAAAGCTTTCTTT. It is translated as CASSLEAGYKAFF.

The chain couples TRBV5-5 to TRBJ2-3, with unresolved D. The ends were cut back, 0 bases at V and 5 bases at J, with 4 bases in the middle. CDR1 and CDR2 from the germline V gene are SGHKS and YYEKEE (reference sequence). The CDR3 length is 12 residues. The CDR3 coding sequence is TGTGCCAGCAGCTTGGTAGTAGATACGCAGTATTTT. The encoded protein is CASSLVVDTQYF.

V and J are TRBV3-1 (or the pseudogene TRBV3-2) and TRBJ2-5, with 10 bases aligning to TRBD1. The CDR3 has 14 residues. The germline CDR1 and CDR2 sequences are LGHDT and YNNKEL (reference sequence). J gave up 3 bases and V 7 bases, and 5 bases lay outside the gene matches. The CDR3 DNA reads TGTGCCAGCATCGCTGGGACAGGGGAAGAGACCCAGTACTTC. It translates to CASIAGTGEETQYF.

This sequence joins TRBV5-1 and TRBJ2-7; 9 positions agree with TRBD1. Germline CDR1 reads SGHRS; CDR2 reads YFSETQ. The CDR3 has 14 amino acids. J lost 5 bases, V lost 1 base, and 4 bases had no gene match. CDR3 protein: CASSLRTGGDEQYF. The DNA for the CDR3 is TGCGCCAGCAGCTTGCGAACAGGGGGCGACGAGCAGTACTTC. The variable domain in full, completed from reference TRBV5-1 and TRBJ2-7, reads KAGVTQTPRYLIKTRGQQVTLSCSPISGHRSVSWYQQTPGQGLQFLFEYFSETQRNKGNFPGRFSGRQFSNSRSEMNVSTLELGDSALYLCASSLRTGGDEQYFGPGTRLTVT.

J is TRBJ2-2 and V is TRBV5-5; TRBD1 matches at 7 bases. The CDR3 is made up of 17 amino acids. V dropped 6 bases and J dropped 3; count of bases not matched to a gene: 14. Germline CDR1 is SGHKS and CDR2 is YYEKEE (reference sequence). CDR3 nucleotide sequence: TGTGCCAGCACCGACGTAGGAACAGGGGTTCACACCGGGGAGCTGTTTTTT. The encoded protein is CASTDVGTGVHTGELFF.

The chain has TRBV6-5 and TRBJ1-1; a weak D match, TRBD1 (6 bases). There are 15 residues in the CDR3. Trimming removed 6 bases at V and 3 bases at J, with 17 bases between. Germline lookup yields CDR1 MNHEY and CDR2 SVGAGI. The CDR3 coding sequence is TGTGCCAGCAGGACAGGAAAGGCAGGTGACACTGAAGCTTTCTTT. It codes for CASRTGKAGDTEAFF.

The chain uses TRBV10-3 and TRBJ1-5, with TRBD1 identical over 8 bases. V lost 3 bases and J lost 2; bases outside the gene matches: 3. Germline V gene data show CDR1 as ENHRY and CDR2 as SYGVKD. CDR3 size: 15 residues. CDR3 in amino acids: CAISDETGGNQPQHF. In DNA, the CDR3 is TGTGCCATCAGTGACGAGACAGGGGGCAATCAGCCCCAGCATTTT.

The gene calls are TRBV29-1 and TRBJ2-3; D is perhaps TRBD1 (5 bases). CDR1 is SQVTM, CDR2 ANQGSEA, per germline. V shed 4 bases and J shed 2 bases, with 22 bases lying between them. The CDR3 consists of 17 residues. The CDR3 DNA reads as TGCAGCGTTGTAGTCCTTGTGACAGAACAACACACAGATACGCAGTATTTT. Protein: CSVVVLVTEQHTDTQYF.

The gene calls are TRBV6-6 and TRBJ1-2; weak D call: TRBD1 (6 bases). This CDR3 has 14 residues. CDR1 is MNHNY, CDR2 SVGAGI, per germline (reference sequence). The V end lost 7 bases, the J end lost 0 bases, and 12 bases lay between the germline ends. This CDR3 reads CASTLDRTNYGYTF. In DNA, the CDR3 is TGTGCCAGCACCTTAGACAGGACTAACTATGGCTACACCTTC.

The chain combines TRBV19 with TRBJ1-1; the match to TRBD1 covers 7 bases. This CDR3 spans 16 amino acids. The J segment lost 1 base and the V segment lost 6 bases, leaving 11 bases of the junction unmatched. The germline V gene has CDR1 LNHDA and CDR2 SQIVND (reference sequence). The DNA for the CDR3 is TGTGCCAGTAGCGCACCCCAAGGGGGCGCGAACACTGAAGCTTTCTTT. Protein sequence: CASSAPQGGANTEAFF.

V gene TRBV12-3 or TRBV12-4 combines with J gene TRBJ1-5; 10 bases agree with TRBD1. The CDR3 runs 13 residues. With V trimmed by 5 bases and J by 5 bases, 0 bases remained unmatched. CDR3: CASSGTGDQPQHF. The CDR3 nucleotides read TGTGCCAGCAGTGGGACAGGGGATCAGCCCCAGCATTTT.

This chain joins TRBV12-3 or TRBV12-4 and TRBJ1-2; D gene ambiguous. There are 13 residues in the CDR3. Trimming removed 5 bases from V and 7 bases from J, with 14 bases in between. The CDR3 here is CASSPRTESGYTF. CDR3 sequence (DNA): TGTGCCAGCAGTCCCAGGACGGAGAGTGGCTACACCTTC.

This clone was observed a handful of times. This rearrangement joins TRBV4-1 to TRBJ2-1, with D maybe TRBD2 (6 bases). V dropped 0 bases and J dropped 3 bases, with 12 bases sitting between them. The CDR3 runs to 16 residues. Germline V gene lookup returns CDR1 MGHRA and CDR2 YSYEKL. The CDR3, as DNA: TGCGCCAGCAGCCAAGATCTGGGCGGGGTCTACAATGAGCAGTTCTTC. Protein sequence: CASSQDLGGVYNEQFF.

The chain uses TRBV2 and TRBJ2-5; a possible D gene is TRBD2 (5 bases). Deletions cut 6 bases from V and 5 bases from J, with 10 bases between. The CDR3 runs to 12 residues. Looked up from germline, CDR1 is SNHLY and CDR2 is FYNNEI. Here the CDR3 DNA reads TGTGCCAGCAGACCTAGCAGTGAGACCCAGTACTTC. Encoded protein: CASRPSSETQYF.

V gene TRBV9 combines with J gene TRBJ2-7; D gene unclear. The CDR3 has 15 amino acids. V lost 0 bases, J lost 0 bases, and 10 bases lay in between. Germline V gene lookup returns CDR1 SGDLS and CDR2 YYNGEE. CDR3 coding DNA: TGTGCCAGCAGCGTAGATGTCTTACCCTCCTACGAGCAGTACTTC. Translating it yields CASSVDVLPSYEQYF.

The rearrangement links TRBV5-1 to TRBJ1-4; D may be TRBD1 (5 bases). The CDR3 covers 15 residues. Germline V CDR1 and CDR2: SGHRS, YFSETQ. Trimming took 3 bases from V and 0 from J, leaving 9 bases between them. The CDR3 protein is CASSSGRSTNEKLFF. In DNA, the CDR3 is TGCGCCAGCAGCTCGGGACGGTCAACTAATGAAAAACTGTTTTTT.

This clone turned up a few times. The genes are TRBV5-1 and TRBJ1-4; no firm D call. The CDR3 extends over 13 amino acids. Trimming removed 0 bases from V and 8 bases from J, with 8 bases in between. From germline, CDR1 is SGHRS and CDR2 YFSETQ. The CDR3 nucleotides are TGCGCCAGCAGCTTGGACCGGTCCGAAAAACTGTTTTTT. Encoded protein: CASSLDRSEKLFF.

In regard to this clone: The same CDR3 is also encoded by other DNA sequences in this sample. The chain uses TRBV18 and TRBJ1-1; D remains ambiguous. The germline V gene encodes CDR1 KGHSH and CDR2 LQKENI. V gave up 3 bases and J gave up 0 bases, with 5 bases separating them. The length of the CDR3 is 13 residues. CDR3 nucleotide sequence: TGTGCCAGCTCACCTGGGATGAACACTGAAGCTTTCTTT. It translates to CASSPGMNTEAFF.

The rearrangement joins TRBV3-1 (or the pseudogene TRBV3-2) to TRBJ1-4; D not certain. The CDR3 spans 14 residues. Trimming shortened V by 4 bases and J by 5 bases, and 11 bases separated the two germline ends. Per germline, CDR1 LGHDT and CDR2 YNNKEL (reference sequence). The CDR3 DNA reads as TGTGCCAGCAGCCGTCAATGGAGAAATGAAAAACTGTTTTTT. Translated: CASSRQWRNEKLFF.

This clone showed up many times. The CDR3 region is CASRSPLRDQHF. The CDR3 nucleotides are TGTGCCAGCAGGTCCCCCCTTCGGGACCAGCATTTT. The chain recombines TRBV28 with TRBJ1-5; D uncertain. Trimming pared 6 bases from V and 12 bases from J, leaving 15 bases between. Germline V gene sequence: CDR1 MDHEN, CDR2 SYDVKM. The CDR3 is 12 residues long.

This clone was seen only a few times. The genes are TRBV27 and TRBJ2-1, with 7 bases fitting TRBD1. The germline CDR1 and CDR2 sequences are MNHEY and SMNVEV (reference sequence). The CDR3 covers 14 residues. V lost 8 bases to trimming and J lost 5 bases; unmatched junction nucleotides: 9. CDR3 coding DNA: TGTGCCAGCTGCCCAGGGACAGCCAACAATGAGCAGTTCTTC. As protein: CASCPGTANNEQFF.

In nucleotides, the CDR3 is TGTGCCTGGAGACCAGGACAGGGCAGATGGACTGAAGCTTTCTTT. Translation: CAWRPGQGRWTEAFF. The rearrangement joins TRBV30 to TRBJ1-1; 8 positions match TRBD1. The V and J ends lost 3 bases and 5 bases, in that order; junction bases with no gene match: 11. CDR3 length: 15 residues. Germline-derived CDR1 and CDR2 are GTSNPN and SVGIG (reference sequence).

The chain combines TRBV29-1 with TRBJ1-1; D uncertain. V lost 4 bases, J lost 1 base, and 13 bases lay in between. CDR3 length equals 14 residues. Per the germline V gene, CDR1 is SQVTM and CDR2 is ANQGSEA. In nucleotides, the CDR3 is TGCAGCGTTGGCCCGAAACTCGGGAACACTGAAGCTTTCTTT. Encoded protein: CSVGPKLGNTEAFF.